Listed below are T cell receptor beta chains from one sample, sequenced in a study of cytotoxic CD8 clonotypes in ibrutinib-treated CLL. TCRdb's copy holds only in-frame clones and misses some; the assay was immunoSEQ multiplex PCR. The sample includes more than 110,000 clones, 80% of them seen just once. The sample in question was PBMCs, obtained after 36 months of ibrutinib treatment. The source is a human donor with chronic lymphocytic leukemia. The CDR3 runs from the conserved cysteine through the conserved F or W. Clone size, where shown, is once, few, many, or a class for clones that have expanded.

abundance	j_gene	v_gene	CDR3aa
-	TRBJ2-7	TRBV27	CASSWGQGIDEQYF
-	TRBJ2-7	TRBV19	CASSIRTAYEQYF
few	TRBJ2-1	TRBV18	CASSPQRDLQFF
-	TRBJ1-2	TRBV27	CASRRGPAPNYGYTF
few	TRBJ1-4	TRBV28	CALRQGAGGLFF
-	TRBJ2-3	TRBV5-1	CASSAGLANIDTQYF
-	TRBJ1-5	TRBV5-1	CASSPDSPNQPQHF
-	TRBJ2-5	TRBV4-1	CASSQPGQGTRETQYF
-	TRBJ2-6	TRBV18	CASSIRGTSGANVLTF
-	TRBJ2-7	TRBV28	CASNNLYEQYF
-	TRBJ2-5	TRBV10-3	CAISEYAKGELKETQYF
few	TRBJ1-5	TRBV2	CASRGNSPQHF
-	TRBJ1-2	TRBV30	CAWRRRREGYTF
-	TRBJ2-1	TRBV5-1	CASSLASVAGGHEQFF
-	TRBJ2-2	TRBV11-2	CASSHNTRNTGELFF
-	TRBJ1-5	TRBV18	CASSPGEGLDNQPQHF
-	TRBJ2-3	TRBV28	CASSDSRGGTTDTQYF
few	TRBJ2-2	TRBV10-1	CASSPEMWSGELFF
-	TRBJ1-6	TRBV2	CAGGTGGGFGSPLHF
-	TRBJ1-1	TRBV27	CASSLQGSFTEAFF
-	TRBJ2-5	TRBV5-1	CASSSRQGPEETQYF
-	TRBJ2-1	TRBV7-8	CASSLVGGWLNEQFF
once	TRBJ1-1	TRBV5-1	CASRGAGNTEAFF
-	TRBJ2-7	TRBV29-1	CSAITGGASEQYF
-	TRBJ2-5	TRBV5-1	CASSLFLAGRIEETQYF
-	TRBJ2-7	TRBV18	CASSYLDSPYEQYF
-	TRBJ2-7	TRBV19	CASSIVRGNEQYF
-	TRBJ2-3	TRBV11-3	CASSAGEGQVSDTQYF
once	TRBJ1-5	TRBV2	CASRGSLKHQPQHF
-	TRBJ1-1	TRBV14	CASSQEEGWGVSAFF
-	TRBJ2-7	TRBV5-1	CASSKQTGTDYEQYF